This T cell receptor beta chain was found in a study of beta chain features in type 1 diabetes. TCRB transcripts that were expressed got sequenced, as all of the isolated RNA had been reverse transcribed. The study sequenced naive, central memory and regulatory T cell samples to an average of approximately 4 million reads. Only in-frame clones appear in the TCRdb table, and some are missing; sequencing was by immunoSEQ multiplex PCR. Among under 400,000 clones listed, roughly 12% were seen once. The V end was cut by 2 bases, the J end by 6 bases, with 13 bases between. This CDR3 region has 14 residues. CDR1 and CDR2 from the germline V gene are SNHLY and FYNNEI.

The specimen was naive CD4+ T cells from blood. The receptor's source is a man younger than 35 in good health. The chain is built from TRBV2 and TRBJ2-5, with a tentative D call TRBD2 (6 bases). CDR3 amino acids: CASSERLVEKTQYF. The CDR3 coding sequence is TGTGCCAGCAGTGAAAGACTAGTAGAGAAGACCCAGTACTTC.